Each of the 18 T cell receptor beta chains below was sequenced from the same sample in a study of cytomegalovirus exposure and HLA in healthy donors. The protocol was immunoSEQ multiplex PCR, while the TCRdb copy is restricted to in-frame clones and leaves out a portion. The repertoire consists of some 90,000 clones, with more than 75% occurring once and the leading ten covering 5.5% to 7%. The sequencing input was PBMCs. The receptors were gathered from a man between 18 and 29 years old in good health and CMV-seropositive.

This chain joins TRBV5-4 and TRBJ1-1, with 7 positions matching TRBD1. Germline CDR1 SGHNT, CDR2 YYREEE (reference sequence). Trimming cost V 4 bases and J 0 bases; bases outside gene matches: 9. The CDR3 has 16 residues. CDR3 DNA: TGTGCCAGCAGCAGAAAAGTAGGACAGGTGAACACTGAAGCTTTCTTT. It codes for CASSRKVGQVNTEAFF. Full variable domain (missing parts from reference TRBV5-4 and TRBJ1-1): ETGVTQSPTHLIKTRGQQVTLRCSSQSGHNTVSWYQQALGQGPQFIFQYYREEENGRGNFPPRFSGLQFPNYSSELNVNALELDDSALYLCASSRKVGQVNTEAFFGQGTRLTVV.

The chain links TRBV4-3 to TRBJ2-5; tentative D call: TRBD2 (5 bases). The V end lost 1 base, the J end lost 9 bases, and 18 bases lay between the germline ends. CDR3 size: 15 residues. Germline CDR1 LGHNA, CDR2 YSLEER. The CDR3 is CASSQGTGPVVSQYF. DNA of the CDR3: TGCGCCAGCAGCCAAGGGACTGGGCCTGTCGTCTCCCAGTACTTC.

This chain uses TRBV4-1 with TRBJ2-3, with 11 bases matching TRBD2. The CDR3 consists of 17 residues. J lost 0 bases, V lost 3 bases, and 5 bases had no gene match. Germline CDR1 reads MGHRA; CDR2 reads YSYEKL. CDR3 in amino acids: CASSHVGLAGSTDTQYF. Written as DNA, the CDR3 is TGCGCCAGCAGCCACGTTGGACTAGCGGGTAGCACAGATACGCAGTATTTT.

The chain has TRBV19 and TRBJ1-2; TRBD1 matches 9 bases. Unmatched junction bases numbered 1, after V lost 5 bases and J lost 6 bases. The CDR3 sequence is 12 residues long. Looked up from germline, CDR1 is LNHDA and CDR2 is SQIVND (reference sequence). The CDR3 bases are TGTGCCAGTAGTGGGACAGGGCATGGCTACACCTTC. This codes for CASSGTGHGYTF.

This chain joins TRBV19 and TRBJ1-5; no definite D call. V was shortened by 5 bases and J by 6 bases, with 14 bases between the two germline ends. There are 14 residues in the CDR3. Germline assignment: CDR1 LNHDA and CDR2 SQIVND (reference sequence). CDR3 in amino acids: CASSGPVRGQPQHF. CDR3 nucleotides: TGTGCCAGTAGTGGGCCAGTACGGGGTCAGCCCCAGCATTTT.

The chain has TRBV7-9 and TRBJ2-5; tentatively, D is TRBD1 (5 bases). CDR1 is SEHNR and CDR2 is FQNEAQ in the germline V gene (reference sequence). Deletions cut 6 bases from V and 2 bases from J, with 10 bases between. The CDR3 loop spans 13 amino acids. This chain's CDR3 is CASRTGLQETQYF. The CDR3, as DNA: TGTGCCAGCAGAACAGGCTTACAAGAGACCCAGTACTTC.

The chain recombines TRBV6-1 with TRBJ2-3; TRBD2 matches 10 bases. The V gene end was trimmed by 2 bases and the J gene end by 4 bases; junction bases not matched to a gene: 9. The CDR3 has 17 residues. Per the germline V gene, CDR1 is MNHNS and CDR2 is SASEGT. In DNA, the CDR3 is TGTGCCAGCAGTGAAATAATCCCGGGACTAGCGTCAGATACGCAGTATTTT. Residues: CASSEIIPGLASDTQYF.

The chain couples TRBV12-5 to TRBJ2-3; possible D gene TRBD2, 6 bases. Trimming took off 4 bases at V and 3 bases at J, with 8 bases between the two ends. This CDR3 contains 13 residues. CDR1 LGHNT and CDR2 FRNRAP come from the germline V gene. CDR3 in amino acids: CASGYGGTDTQYF. Written as DNA, the CDR3 is TGTGCTAGTGGTTACGGGGGAACAGATACGCAGTATTTT.

The rearrangement links TRBV28 to TRBJ2-3, with TRBD2 matching 11 bases. Germline trimming cut 5 bases from V and 5 bases from J; bases unmatched to any gene: 6. The CDR3 contains 15 residues. From germline, CDR1 is MDHEN and CDR2 SYDVKM. The CDR3 bases are TGTGCCAGCAGTATACTAGCGGGGGCGGAAGATACGCAGTATTTT. It yields the protein CASSILAGAEDTQYF.

The rearrangement links TRBV7-2 to TRBJ2-3; 7 bases map to TRBD1. The CDR3 extends over 18 amino acids. Losses at the gene ends were 8 bases for V and 2 bases for J; bases not matched to a gene: 19. The germline V gene encodes CDR1 SGHTA and CDR2 FQGNSA. CDR3 region: CASARAGTVTDLTDTQYF. The CDR3 DNA is TGTGCCAGCGCCAGAGCCGGGACAGTAACAGATCTCACAGATACGCAGTATTTT.

The V and J genes are TRBV6-1 and TRBJ2-7; D possibly corresponds to TRBD1 (6 bases). The V end was cut by 5 bases, the J end by 5 bases, with 22 bases between. Germline V CDR1 and CDR2: MNHNS, SASEGT. The CDR3 extends over 16 amino acids. CDR3 residues: CASSKGGTTGKDEQYF. CDR3 nucleotide sequence: TGTGCCAGCAGTAAAGGTGGAACAACAGGGAAGGACGAGCAGTACTTC.

The J gene is TRBJ2-7, the V gene TRBV6-5; a possible D gene is TRBD1 (6 bases). V was cut by 11 bases and J by 2 bases, with 10 bases left in between. The CDR3 is 11 amino acids. CDR1 is MNHEY and CDR2 is SVGAGI in the germline V gene. CDR3 protein: CALGDTYEQYF. CDR3 bases: TGTGCCTTGGGGGACACCTACGAGCAGTACTTC.

The rearrangement joins TRBV9 to TRBJ1-2, with 8 bases matching TRBD1. The CDR3 loop spans 15 amino acids. Per germline, CDR1 SGDLS and CDR2 YYNGEE. Trimming took 0 bases from V and 8 from J; bases not matched to a gene: 9. The CDR3 sequence: CASSVARTGHRGYTF. CDR3 bases: TGTGCCAGCAGCGTAGCTAGGACAGGGCATCGGGGCTACACCTTC.

The gene calls are TRBV28 and TRBJ2-7; 8 nucleotides align to TRBD2. Germline CDR1 is MDHEN and CDR2 is SYDVKM. This CDR3 contains 15 residues. The V segment lost 11 bases and the J segment 0 bases; nucleotides outside the gene matches: 12. This CDR3 is CASLAGVGSSYEQYF. CDR3 DNA sequence: TGTGCCTCCCTAGCGGGCGTTGGGAGCTCCTACGAGCAGTACTTC.

J is TRBJ2-3 and V is TRBV7-6, with D possibly matching TRBD1 (5 bases). Germline-derived CDR1 and CDR2 are SGHVS and FNYEAQ. The length of the CDR3 is 16 residues. Deletions cut 1 base from V and 4 bases from J, with 15 bases between. The CDR3: CASSLVPGIAADTQYF. The CDR3 bases are TGTGCCAGCAGCTTAGTCCCAGGGATTGCGGCAGATACGCAGTATTTT.

This clone was found a few times. The chain recombines TRBV6-5 with TRBJ1-2; possible D gene TRBD1, 6 bases. The CDR3 runs to 15 residues. Looked up from germline, CDR1 is MNHEY and CDR2 is SVGAGI. The V gene lost 5 bases and the J gene lost 4 bases, with 17 bases spanning the gap. CDR3 region: CASSPAWGLSYGYTF. The CDR3 DNA follows: TGTGCCAGCAGTCCCGCCTGGGGGCTCAGCTATGGCTACACCTTC.

The V and J genes are TRBV5-4 and TRBJ1-1; D is possibly TRBD1 (5 bases). V lost 9 bases and J lost 6, with 15 bases in between. The CDR3 consists of 12 residues. The germline V gene has CDR1 SGHNT and CDR2 YYREEE (reference sequence). DNA for the CDR3: TGTGCCACAAGTCGGGGGGTCGCTGAAGCTTTCTTT. It specifies CATSRGVAEAFF.

This clone appeared once. The chain is built from TRBV10-1 and TRBJ2-1; TRBD1 aligns across 8 bases. This CDR3 contains 15 residues. V shed 4 bases, J shed 4 bases, and the junction held 6 bases outside the gene matches. The V gene's germline CDR1 is WNHNN and CDR2 SYGVQD (reference sequence). CDR3 residues: CASSGSGGFYNEQFF. CDR3 DNA: TGCGCCAGCAGTGGGTCAGGGGGCTTTTACAATGAGCAGTTCTTC.